This entry lists 21 T cell receptor beta chains sequenced from one sample in a study of T cell changes during pregnancy in multiple sclerosis. The data were produced by immunoSEQ multiplex PCR, yet TCRdb's version contains in-frame clones alone and is incomplete. The profile shows under 150,000 clones, roughly 95% of them singletons. The sample here was peripheral blood, taken after pregnancy. The receptors were sampled from a female donor with multiple sclerosis, enrolled in a pregnancy study.

V is TRBV29-1 and J is TRBJ2-2, with D perhaps matching TRBD2 (6 bases). This CDR3 has 14 residues. Germline V gene lookup returns CDR1 SQVTM and CDR2 ANQGSEA. V lost 3 bases to trimming and J lost 6 bases, with 14 bases between them. CDR3 nucleotides: TGCAGCGTTGACCCCGGGAGTGGCGCCGGGGAGCTGTTTTTT. It yields the protein CSVDPGSGAGELFF.

This clone has only one observation. The chain uses TRBV11-2 and TRBJ2-5; perhaps TRBD1 as D (6 bases). The length of the CDR3 is 14 residues. Germline values: CDR1 SGHAT, CDR2 FQNNGV. V was pared by 6 bases and J by 0 bases, with 11 bases between. The CDR3 nucleotides are TGTGCCAGCAGGTTGACAGGCAACCAAGAGACCCAGTACTTC. Translation: CASRLTGNQETQYF.

The chain has TRBV27 and TRBJ2-7; 15 nucleotides align to TRBD2. With 7 bases clipped from V and 3 bases from J, the junction kept 13 bases outside the gene matches. The germline gives CDR1 MNHEY, CDR2 SMNVEV (reference sequence). The CDR3 spans 18 residues. The CDR3 protein is CASTLSGLAGGPLYEQYF. The DNA for the CDR3 is TGTGCCAGCACCCTATCCGGACTAGCGGGAGGGCCACTCTACGAGCAGTACTTC.

The rearrangement uses TRBV19 and TRBJ2-1, with a tentative D call TRBD2 (5 bases). Trimming stripped 6 bases from V and 0 bases from J, with 12 bases between. Germline V lookup: CDR1 LNHDA, CDR2 SQIVND (reference sequence). The CDR3 sequence is 15 residues long. The CDR3 DNA sequence: TGTGCCAGTAGCAAAGCGGATAGCTCCTACAATGAGCAGTTCTTC. Residues: CASSKADSSYNEQFF.

The gene calls are TRBV9 and TRBJ1-5; 7 positions match TRBD1. Trimming removed 4 bases from V and 4 bases from J; junction bases left unmatched: 2. Germline V gene lookup returns CDR1 SGDLS and CDR2 YYNGEE. The length of the CDR3 is 13 residues. DNA of the CDR3: TGTGCCAGCAGCCAGGGGGGTAATCAGCCCCAGCATTTT. Protein sequence: CASSQGGNQPQHF.

The chain couples TRBV5-6 to TRBJ2-1; 10 positions agree with TRBD1. Germline V CDR1 and CDR2: SGHDT, YYEEEE. This CDR3 region has 15 residues. With V trimmed by 2 bases and J by 9 bases, 8 bases remained unmatched. The CDR3 protein is CASSFGTGVSSEQFF. In DNA, the CDR3 is TGTGCCAGCAGCTTTGGGACAGGGGTTTCGAGTGAGCAGTTCTTC.

V gene TRBV5-4 combines with J gene TRBJ2-6, with D maybe TRBD1 (6 bases). In germline, CDR1 is SGHNT, CDR2 YYREEE (reference sequence). CDR3 length equals 15 residues. V gave up 7 bases and J gave up 0 bases, with 11 bases separating them. In nucleotides, the CDR3 is TGTGCCAGCCGGGACACTCGCTCTGGGGCCAACGTCCTGACTTTC. Protein product: CASRDTRSGANVLTF.

The chain carries TRBV7-9 and TRBJ1-2, with 10 bases fitting TRBD1. Trimming cost V 7 bases and J 7 bases; bases outside gene matches: 9. Germline-derived CDR1 and CDR2 are SEHNR and FQNEAQ (reference sequence). The CDR3 is 14 amino acids. The CDR3 coding sequence is TGTGCCAGCAACCTGGGACAGGGGTTGTTTGGCTACACCTTC. This codes for CASNLGQGLFGYTF.

The chain uses TRBV6-1 and TRBJ2-7; 13 positions agree with TRBD2. Trimming removed 5 bases from V and 5 bases from J; junction bases left unmatched: 3. There are 14 residues in the CDR3. From germline, CDR1 is MNHNS and CDR2 SASEGT. CDR3: CASSSGTSGNEQYF. CDR3 sequence (DNA): TGTGCCAGCAGTTCCGGGACTAGCGGGAACGAGCAGTACTTC.

The chain uses TRBV4-1 and TRBJ1-2; D uncertain. Germline CDR1 and CDR2: MGHRA and YSYEKL. V lost 4 bases and J 5 bases, leaving 17 bases between the germline ends. The CDR3 has 15 amino acids. CDR3 sequence reads: CASSPPVTRDYGYTF. The DNA of the CDR3 is TGCGCCAGCAGCCCCCCGGTGACTAGGGATTATGGCTACACCTTC.

V is TRBV5-1 and J is TRBJ2-3, with D possibly being TRBD1 (5 bases). The CDR3 loop spans 15 amino acids. Germline lookup yields CDR1 SGHRS and CDR2 YFSETQ. V dropped 2 bases and J dropped 3 bases, with 13 bases sitting between them. Here the CDR3 DNA reads TGCGCCAGCAGCTTTTCGGTAGGGGTTACAGATACGCAGTATTTT. It codes for CASSFSVGVTDTQYF.

The sample holds one count of this clone. The rearrangement links TRBV7-9 to TRBJ2-3; TRBD2 matches 10 bases. Germline-derived CDR1 and CDR2 are SEHNR and FQNEAQ (reference sequence). This CDR3 comprises 15 residues. V gave up 0 bases and J gave up 6 bases; unmatched junction bases: 3. Here the CDR3 reads CASSLAIAGGDTQYF. CDR3 bases: TGTGCCAGCAGCTTAGCAATAGCGGGAGGCGATACGCAGTATTTT.

This clone occurred once. This sequence joins TRBV5-6 and TRBJ2-5; tentative D call: TRBD2 (5 bases). The V end lost 4 bases, the J end lost 5 bases, and 18 bases lay between the germline ends. Germline CDR1 SGHDT, CDR2 YYEEEE. CDR3 length: 15 residues. The CDR3 DNA sequence: TGTGCCAGCAGCCCCGCCCTGCGGGTCGGCGAGACCCAGTACTTC. This gives the protein CASSPALRVGETQYF.

V is TRBV28 and J is TRBJ1-4; 11 bases map to TRBD1. V was pared by 1 base and J by 8 bases, with 12 bases of the junction left unmatched. Germline assignment: CDR1 MDHEN and CDR2 SYDVKM. The CDR3 has 18 residues. The CDR3 spells CASSLFGTGGSSAEKLFF. CDR3 sequence (DNA): TGTGCCAGCAGTTTATTCGGGACAGGGGGTTCATCGGCGGAAAAACTGTTTTTT.

The V and J genes are TRBV7-9 and TRBJ2-1, with 13 bases lining up with TRBD2. Germline V lookup: CDR1 SEHNR, CDR2 FQNEAQ (reference sequence). This CDR3 comprises 19 residues. V lost 5 bases, J lost 0 bases, and 10 bases stayed unmatched. CDR3 sequence reads: CASSVRTSGSVGSYNEQFF. The CDR3 region has the DNA TGTGCCAGCAGCGTCCGGACTAGCGGGAGTGTGGGCTCCTACAATGAGCAGTTCTTC.

The J gene is TRBJ2-1, the V gene TRBV6-5, with a tentative D call TRBD2 (6 bases). V shed 0 bases and J shed 6 bases, with 12 bases lying between them. The CDR3 extends over 15 amino acids. Germline V gene lookup returns CDR1 MNHEY and CDR2 SVGAGI. CDR3 coding DNA: TGTGCCAGCAGTTACTCTTCGACTAGTATCAATGAGCAGTTCTTC. Translating gives CASSYSSTSINEQFF.

The chain carries TRBV2 and TRBJ2-5; 7 bases map to TRBD1. Germline-derived CDR1 and CDR2 are SNHLY and FYNNEI. Trimming removed 5 bases from V and 5 bases from J; junction bases left unmatched: 8. The CDR3 length is 14 residues. CDR3 nucleotide sequence: TGTGCCAGCAGTATCCGAGACAGGGCCGAGACCCAGTACTTC. It specifies CASSIRDRAETQYF. The variable domain in full, completed from reference TRBV2 and TRBJ2-5, reads EPEVTQTPSHQVTQMGQEVILRCVPISNHLYFYWYRQILGQKVEFLVSFYNNEISEKSEIFDDQFSVERPDGSNFTLKIRSTKLEDSAMYFCASSIRDRAETQYFGPGTRLLVL.

The chain recombines TRBV6-1 with TRBJ2-7, with TRBD1 as a possible D gene (6 bases). CDR1 and CDR2 from the germline V gene are MNHNS and SASEGT. The CDR3 extends over 14 amino acids. Trimming took off 6 bases at V and 4 bases at J, with 16 bases between the two ends. The CDR3 sequence is CASSDTGLGYEQYF. The CDR3 DNA is TGTGCCAGCAGCGACACAGGGTTGGGGTACGAGCAGTACTTC.

The count of this clone is one. The chain combines TRBV6-5 with TRBJ2-7; 8 nucleotides line up with TRBD2. The junction had 7 bases not matched to a gene; V was cut back by 2 bases and J by 1 base. This CDR3 has 16 residues. Looked up from germline, CDR1 is MNHEY and CDR2 is SVGAGI. The CDR3, as DNA: TGTGCCAGCAGTTACGTGGCTAGCGGGCCTTCCTACGAGCAGTACTTC. Translation gives CASSYVASGPSYEQYF.

This chain connects TRBV6-6 to TRBJ1-1; D not resolved. The V gene lost 0 bases and the J gene lost 8 bases, with 7 bases spanning the gap. The CDR3 loop spans 12 amino acids. CDR1 is MNHNY, CDR2 SVGAGI, per germline (reference sequence). The CDR3: CASSYSQQEAFF. CDR3 nucleotide sequence: TGTGCCAGCAGTTACTCGCAACAGGAAGCTTTCTTT.

The rearrangement uses TRBV6-4 and TRBJ1-1; no reliable D call. This CDR3 region has 13 residues. Germline V gives CDR1 MRHNA, CDR2 SNTAGT. V was shortened by 5 bases and J by 2 bases, with 9 bases between the two germline ends. The CDR3 DNA reads TGTGCCAGCAGTCTAAAACCCAACACTGAAGCTTTCTTT. Its translation is CASSLKPNTEAFF.